This TCR beta chain is drawn from a study of OX40 agonist ivuxolimab in advanced cancers. Germline loops: CDR1 MRHNA, CDR2 SNTAGT. Trimming removed 0 bases at V and 5 bases at J, with 14 bases between. This CDR3 is 16 amino acids long. Points on this clone: Its antigen is still unknown.

Some clones are missing from TCRdb's copy, which holds only in-frame ones; the method was immunoSEQ multiplex PCR. The sample has some 57,000 clones, approximately 90% seen once. Findings and limits, study-wide: Relatively little clonal expansion, among the lowest observed, appeared in partial responders at 0.1-3.0 mg/kg. Which antigen the expanded peripheral T cells recognized is unknown.

This chain connects TRBV6-4 to TRBJ2-1; no definite D call. The sample consisted of CD4+ or CD8+ T cells sorted from blood, taken in a trial of the OX40 agonist ivuxolimab. This sequence originates from an adult with an advanced solid tumor such as melanoma, head and neck, liver or kidney cancer. The CDR3, as DNA: TGTGCCAGCAGTGACTCCCCAAGCCGCCCCCACAATGAGCAGTTCTTC. Its translation: CASSDSPSRPHNEQFF.